This TCR beta chain was identified during a study of T cells in Graves' hyperthyroidism and ophthalmopathy. From RNA transcripts, TCR beta CDR3 regions were amplified. During a first-round RT-PCR of the TCR CDR3, the HTBI primer set was used. TCRdb processed the multiplex PCR reads anew with MiXCR; each CDR3 protein has one entry. The top ten clones hold around 7.3% of a sample with under 450,000 distinct CDR3 sequences, around a sixth of them seen once. Trimming pared 0 bases from V and 5 bases from J, leaving 7 bases between. The CDR3 loop spans 13 amino acids. Germline CDR1 SGHDN, CDR2 FVKESK. The table lists this clonotype with many counts.

Sequences were obtained from blood. The V call is TRBV14, the J call TRBJ1-2; D is unclear. The clonotype comes from a woman between 18 and 29 years old with Graves' hyperthyroidism. The chain's CDR3 is CASSQEWAYGYTF. The CDR3 nucleotides read TGTGCCAGCAGCCAAGAATGGGCTTATGGCTACACCTTC.